Presented here are 28 T cell receptor beta chains from one specimen sequenced in a study of cytomegalovirus exposure and HLA in healthy donors. The PCR used 60 Vbeta and 13 Jbeta primers. Clones were read by immunoSEQ multiplex PCR, and TCRdb kept only the in-frame ones, dropping some. The sample has 100,000 to 150,000 clones, and its top ten clones hold roughly 2.5%. Sample: PBMCs. Every receptor here comes from a young man in good health and CMV-seronegative.

V and J are TRBV19 and TRBJ1-5; a possible D gene is TRBD1 (6 bases). Germline assignment: CDR1 LNHDA and CDR2 SQIVND (reference sequence). CDR3 length equals 17 residues. V lost 1 base and J lost 2, with 15 bases in between. This CDR3 is CASSIGTALNGNQPQHF. The CDR3 nucleotides read TGTGCCAGTAGTATAGGGACAGCCCTTAATGGCAATCAGCCCCAGCATTTT.

This chain connects TRBV10-1 to TRBJ2-5; D is undetermined. Germline CDR1 and CDR2: WNHNN and SYGVQD (reference sequence). The CDR3 contains 12 residues. Trimming removed 3 bases at V and 11 bases at J, with 13 bases between. CDR3 nucleotide sequence: TGCGCCAGCAGTGAAGGAGCTGGAGAGCAGTACTTC. Protein sequence: CASSEGAGEQYF.

The CDR3 DNA follows: TGTGCCTGGAGTGTACTACCCGTCCCAGGGGATACGCAGTATTTT. This gives the protein CAWSVLPVPGDTQYF. The rearrangement joins TRBV30 to TRBJ2-3, with D tentatively TRBD1 (5 bases). The CDR3 loop spans 15 amino acids. Trimming cost V 0 bases and J 6 bases, with 16 bases left between them. Germline-derived CDR1 and CDR2 are GTSNPN and SVGIG (reference sequence).

The chain has TRBV18 and TRBJ1-5; unclear D gene. The CDR3 has 15 amino acids. V lost 6 bases, J lost 3 bases, and 15 bases lay in between. The V gene's germline CDR1 is KGHSH and CDR2 LQKENI. The CDR3 DNA is TGTGCCAGCTCTATCCAGGAGGGTAACAATCAGCCCCAGCATTTT. As protein: CASSIQEGNNQPQHF. Full variable domain (outside the CDR3, taken from reference TRBV18 and TRBJ1-5): NAGVMQNPRHLVRRRGQEARLRCSPMKGHSHVYWYRQLPEEGLKFMVYLQKENIIDESGMPKERFSAEFPKEGPSILRIQQVVRGDSAAYFCASSIQEGNNQPQHFGDGTRLSIL.

V is TRBV7-3 and J is TRBJ2-1; 9 bases agree with TRBD1. V dropped 4 bases and J dropped 7; count of bases not matched to a gene: 8. Germline loops: CDR1 SGHTA, CDR2 FQGTGA. The CDR3 has 15 amino acids. The CDR3 DNA follows: TGTGCCAGCAGCTACCGGGACAGGGTTAGTAATGAGCAGTTCTTC. It yields the protein CASSYRDRVSNEQFF.

The chain couples TRBV30 to TRBJ1-1; a weak D match, TRBD1 (5 bases). Per germline, CDR1 GTSNPN and CDR2 SVGIG (reference sequence). There are 13 residues in the CDR3. V was clipped by 1 base and J by 7 bases, with 13 bases between them. The CDR3 coding sequence is TGTGCCTGGAGTGAGACAGTCTCAGGTGAAGCTTTCTTT. Translating gives CAWSETVSGEAFF.

The J gene is TRBJ2-1, the V gene TRBV28; TRBD2 aligns across 8 bases. CDR3 length: 16 residues. Germline CDR1 and CDR2: MDHEN and SYDVKM. V dropped 5 bases and J dropped 2; count of bases not matched to a gene: 8. Here the CDR3 DNA reads TGTGCCAGCAGTCAGCCGGGGACTAGGGCCTACAATGAGCAGTTCTTC. Translating it yields CASSQPGTRAYNEQFF.

The gene calls are TRBV29-1 and TRBJ2-3, with 9 positions matching TRBD2. Germline CDR1 SQVTM, CDR2 ANQGSEA. After removal of 4 bases from V and 1 base from J, the junction contained 0 bases not matched to a gene. This CDR3 has 13 amino acids. Here the CDR3 reads CSVGGGGTDTQYF. For the CDR3, the DNA is TGCAGCGTTGGCGGGGGGGGCACAGATACGCAGTATTTT.

Comments on this clone: Other nucleotide sequences in the sample specify the same CDR3. The chain recombines TRBV2 with TRBJ2-7; TRBD2 is a possible D gene (5 bases). V dropped 2 bases and J dropped 5 bases, with 28 bases sitting between them. The V gene's germline CDR1 is SNHLY and CDR2 FYNNEI. There are 19 residues in the CDR3. Here the CDR3 reads CASSEPDGEVSGLEDEQYF. DNA of the CDR3: TGTGCCAGCAGTGAACCGGACGGAGAAGTAAGCGGTCTGGAGGACGAGCAGTACTTC.

This chain joins TRBV18 and TRBJ1-6; D may be TRBD1 (5 bases). CDR1 is KGHSH, CDR2 LQKENI, per germline. The CDR3 consists of 15 residues. The V end lost 7 bases, the J end lost 10 bases, and 20 bases lay between the germline ends. In DNA, the CDR3 is TGTGCCAGCTGGGACGGGTCGCTTGCGGGATCACCCCTCCACTTT. Its translation is CASWDGSLAGSPLHF.

The rearrangement links TRBV23-1 to TRBJ1-5; no clear D. TRBV23-1 is flagged as an ORF with uncertain function. The CDR3 is made up of 12 amino acids. V was pared by 8 bases and J by 5 bases, with 10 bases between. The DNA of the CDR3 is TGCGCCAGCTTAAAGAGGCATCAGCCCCAGCATTTT. As protein: CASLKRHQPQHF.

The V call is TRBV7-9, the J call TRBJ2-3, with D perhaps matching TRBD2 (6 bases). CDR3 length: 14 amino acids. Germline assignment: CDR1 SEHNR and CDR2 FQNEAQ (reference sequence). V shed 3 bases and J shed 5 bases, with 12 bases lying between them. CDR3 in DNA: TGTGCCAGCAGCTTGGCCGGAGGGCAAGATACGCAGTATTTT. Its protein product is CASSLAGGQDTQYF.

This chain links TRBV18 with TRBJ2-5, with TRBD1 matching 11 bases. After removal of 6 bases from V and 3 bases from J, the junction contained 6 bases not matched to a gene. Germline V gene data show CDR1 as KGHSH and CDR2 as LQKENI. The CDR3 contains 15 residues. CDR3 coding DNA: TGTGCCAGCTCCCCCGAGGGACAGGGGGAAGAGACCCAGTACTTC. Protein sequence: CASSPEGQGEETQYF.

The chain recombines TRBV5-1 with TRBJ1-1, with D maybe TRBD1 (5 bases). Germline assignment: CDR1 SGHRS and CDR2 YFSETQ. V was trimmed by 0 bases and J by 3 bases, leaving 6 bases between them. This CDR3 is built from 13 residues. As DNA, the CDR3 is TGCGCCAGCAGCTTGGAACAGGACACTGAAGCTTTCTTT. Translation: CASSLEQDTEAFF.

The chain couples TRBV28 to TRBJ2-3, with D uncertain. CDR1 and CDR2 (germline): MDHEN, SYDVKM. The CDR3 has 15 amino acids. Trimming stripped 5 bases from V and 3 bases from J, with 15 bases between. The CDR3 sequence: CASSPLDSQTDTQYF. DNA of the CDR3: TGTGCCAGCAGTCCCCTAGACTCCCAGACAGATACGCAGTATTTT.

The V and J genes are TRBV5-6 and TRBJ2-5; possibly TRBD2 for D (5 bases). V dropped 0 bases and J dropped 4 bases, with 7 bases sitting between them. Germline V lookup: CDR1 SGHDT, CDR2 YYEEEE. The CDR3 length is 13 residues. The CDR3 region has the DNA TGTGCCAGCAGCTTGGGTGGGAGAGAGACCCAGTACTTC. Its protein is CASSLGGRETQYF.

V is TRBV28 and J is TRBJ1-5, with 8 bases identical to TRBD1. The V and J ends lost 4 bases and 6 bases, in that order; junction bases with no gene match: 8. From germline, CDR1 is MDHEN and CDR2 SYDVKM. CDR3 length equals 15 residues. The CDR3: CASSSPDRGGQPQHF. The DNA for the CDR3 is TGTGCCAGCAGTTCACCCGACAGGGGAGGTCAGCCCCAGCATTTT.

The rearrangement links TRBV7-7 to TRBJ2-5, with D perhaps TRBD2 (7 bases). The length of the CDR3 is 14 residues. Germline V lookup: CDR1 SSHAT, CDR2 FNYEAQ (reference sequence). V lost 3 bases, J lost 4 bases, and 12 bases lay in between. The CDR3 nucleotides read TGTGCCAGCAGCTTCGGGGGGCGAAGAGAGACCCAGTACTTC. This sequence encodes CASSFGGRRETQYF.

J is TRBJ1-3 and V is TRBV19; D is unclear. Germline V gene lookup returns CDR1 LNHDA and CDR2 SQIVND (reference sequence). CDR3 length equals 15 residues. V was pared by 3 bases and J by 4 bases, with 13 bases between. The DNA for the CDR3 is TGTGCCAGTAGTATCTCCAGTCTGTTCGGAAACACCATATATTTT. This gives the protein CASSISSLFGNTIYF.

This sequence joins TRBV4-1 and TRBJ2-1; TRBD2 aligns across 9 bases. Trimming removed 2 bases from V and 6 bases from J; junction bases left unmatched: 8. Germline CDR1 and CDR2: MGHRA and YSYEKL. This CDR3 spans 16 amino acids. CDR3 in amino acids: CASSQPGGSGGNEQFF. DNA of the CDR3: TGCGCCAGCAGCCAACCTGGAGGTAGCGGGGGCAATGAGCAGTTCTTC.

The chain has TRBV11-3 and TRBJ2-1, with D possibly matching TRBD2 (6 bases). The CDR3 contains 16 residues. Per the germline V gene, CDR1 is SGHNT and CDR2 is YENEEA. V lost 0 bases, J lost 4 bases, and 13 bases lay in between. The CDR3 loop is CASSLEPAGLYNEQFF. The CDR3 DNA reads TGTGCCAGCAGCTTAGAGCCAGCGGGCTTATACAATGAGCAGTTCTTC. Combining the CDR3 with reference TRBV11-3 and TRBJ2-1 gives the whole variable domain EAGVVQSPRYKIIEKKQPVAFWCNPISGHNTLYWYLQNLGQGPELLIRYENEEAVDDSQLPKDRFSAERLKGVDSTLKIQPAELGDSAVYLCASSLEPAGLYNEQFFGPGTRLTVL.

This sequence joins TRBV28 and TRBJ2-7; TRBD2 might be the D (7 bases). Per the germline V gene, CDR1 is MDHEN and CDR2 is SYDVKM. This CDR3 is built from 15 residues. Trimming shortened V by 3 bases and J by 7 bases, and 19 bases separated the two germline ends. CDR3 loop: CASSLSDARGGEQYF. The CDR3 nucleotides read TGTGCCAGCAGTTTGAGCGACGCGAGGGGGGGAGAGCAGTACTTC. The entire variable domain, with the rest obtained from reference TRBV28 and TRBJ2-7, is as follows: DVKVTQSSRYLVKRTGEKVFLECVQDMDHENMFWYRQDPGLGLRLIYFSYDVKMKEKGDIPEGYSVSREKKERFSLILESASTNQTSMYLCASSLSDARGGEQYFGPGTRLTVT.

Concerning this clone itself: The sample contains more than one DNA sequence encoding this CDR3. V gene TRBV27 combines with J gene TRBJ1-1; D is undetermined. The V end was cut by 6 bases, the J end by 3 bases, with 5 bases between. The CDR3 loop spans 11 amino acids. Germline V CDR1 and CDR2: MNHEY, SMNVEV (reference sequence). CDR3 bases: TGTGCCAGCAGGTCCTACACTGAAGCTTTCTTT. It is translated as CASRSYTEAFF.

The chain uses TRBV9 and TRBJ2-4; maybe TRBD1 (5 bases). CDR3 length: 16 amino acids. Trimming shortened V by 4 bases and J by 0 bases, and 14 bases separated the two germline ends. Germline-derived CDR1 and CDR2 are SGDLS and YYNGEE. The CDR3 DNA follows: TGTGCCAGCAGCTCCGGGCCCCAGGGAGCCAAAAACATTCAGTACTTC. It encodes CASSSGPQGAKNIQYF.

The rearrangement uses TRBV27 and TRBJ2-7, with TRBD1 matching over 10 bases. V lost 6 bases and J lost 2; bases outside the gene matches: 7. Germline V gives CDR1 MNHEY, CDR2 SMNVEV (reference sequence). CDR3 length equals 15 residues. The CDR3: CASSPEGQGTYEQYF. CDR3 nucleotides: TGTGCCAGCAGCCCCGAGGGACAGGGGACCTACGAGCAGTACTTC.

The J gene is TRBJ1-2, the V gene TRBV6-1, with D tentatively TRBD1 (6 bases). The V gene's germline CDR1 is MNHNS and CDR2 SASEGT. The germline V and J ends were trimmed by 2 bases and 2 bases, with 18 bases remaining between them. The CDR3 length is 17 residues. CDR3 protein: CASSENQETGNNYGYTF. The DNA for the CDR3 is TGTGCCAGCAGTGAAAATCAAGAAACAGGGAACAACTATGGCTACACCTTC.

The chain has TRBV30 and TRBJ2-7; D perhaps matches TRBD2 (6 bases). From germline, CDR1 is GTSNPN and CDR2 SVGIG (reference sequence). Deletions cut 6 bases from V and 6 bases from J, with 18 bases between. The CDR3 loop spans 13 amino acids. CDR3 amino acids: CACVEVGGGEQYF. CDR3 sequence (DNA): TGTGCCTGTGTCGAAGTTGGGGGAGGCGAGCAGTACTTC.

The rearrangement joins TRBV28 to TRBJ2-7; D might be TRBD2 (5 bases). The CDR3 loop spans 13 amino acids. Germline loops: CDR1 MDHEN, CDR2 SYDVKM. Trimming pared 9 bases from V and 0 bases from J, leaving 12 bases between. The CDR3 DNA reads as TGTGCCAGTCGGGATCTGCTCTCCTACGAGCAGTACTTC. Amino acids: CASRDLLSYEQYF.